This paragraph covers one T cell receptor beta chain sequence. This sample stems from a study of graft-versus-host responses after intestinal transplantation. About the research overall: Every recipient underwent anti-thymocyte globulin induction, then tacrolimus and steroids for about three years.

This table comes from immunoSEQ multiplex PCR, and its TCRdb copy is limited to in-frame clones, with some not included. The table lists almost 70,000 clones, roughly 90% of them singletons. Trimming shortened V by 8 bases and J by 5 bases, and 16 bases separated the two germline ends. CDR1 and CDR2 from the germline V gene are MDHEN and SYDVKM. The CDR3 extends over 15 amino acids. The sample in question was bone marrow, obtained 700 to 850 days after intestinal transplantation. V usage is TRBV28 and J usage is TRBJ1-6; D call uncertain. The origin of this receptor is a human patient who received an intestinal transplant, so some T cells may come from the graft donor. CDR3: CASHSNRKDNSPLHF. For the CDR3, the DNA is TGTGCCAGCCATTCAAACCGTAAAGATAATTCACCCCTCCACTTT.